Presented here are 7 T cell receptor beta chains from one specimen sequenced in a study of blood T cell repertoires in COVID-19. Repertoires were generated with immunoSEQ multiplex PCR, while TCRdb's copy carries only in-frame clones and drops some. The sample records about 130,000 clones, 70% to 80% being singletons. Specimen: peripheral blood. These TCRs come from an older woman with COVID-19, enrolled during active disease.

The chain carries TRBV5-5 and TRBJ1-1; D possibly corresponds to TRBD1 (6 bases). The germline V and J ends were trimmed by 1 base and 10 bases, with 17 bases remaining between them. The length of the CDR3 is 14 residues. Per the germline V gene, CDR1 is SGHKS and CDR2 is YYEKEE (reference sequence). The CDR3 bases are TGTGCCAGCAGCTTGTCAGGGGATTTTCGGGGAGCTTTCTTT. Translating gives CASSLSGDFRGAFF.

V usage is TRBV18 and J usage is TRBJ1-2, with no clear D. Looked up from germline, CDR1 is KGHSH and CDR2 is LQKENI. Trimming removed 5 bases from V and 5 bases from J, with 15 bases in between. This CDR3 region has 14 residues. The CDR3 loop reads CASSEIEAEYGYTF. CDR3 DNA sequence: TGTGCCAGCTCAGAGATAGAGGCGGAGTATGGCTACACCTTC.

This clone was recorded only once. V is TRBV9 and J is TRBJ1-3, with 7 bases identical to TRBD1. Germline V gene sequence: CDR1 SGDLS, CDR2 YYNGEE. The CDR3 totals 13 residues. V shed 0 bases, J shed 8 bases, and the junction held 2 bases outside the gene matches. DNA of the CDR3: TGTGCCAGCAGCGTAGGCCAGGGGGACACCATATATTTT. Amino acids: CASSVGQGDTIYF.

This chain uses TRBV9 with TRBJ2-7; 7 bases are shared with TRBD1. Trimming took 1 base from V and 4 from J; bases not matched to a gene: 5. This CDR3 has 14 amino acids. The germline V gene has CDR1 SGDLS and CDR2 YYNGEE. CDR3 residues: CASSVQGEPYEQYF. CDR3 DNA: TGTGCCAGCAGCGTACAGGGGGAACCTTACGAGCAGTACTTC.

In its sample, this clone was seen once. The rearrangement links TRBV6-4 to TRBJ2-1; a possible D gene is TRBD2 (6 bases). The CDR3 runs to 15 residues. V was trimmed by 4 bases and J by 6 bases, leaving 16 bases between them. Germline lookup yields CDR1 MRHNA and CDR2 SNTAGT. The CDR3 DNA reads TGTGCCAGCAGTGTTGAACTAGCTCGGGGCAATGAGCAGTTCTTC. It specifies CASSVELARGNEQFF.

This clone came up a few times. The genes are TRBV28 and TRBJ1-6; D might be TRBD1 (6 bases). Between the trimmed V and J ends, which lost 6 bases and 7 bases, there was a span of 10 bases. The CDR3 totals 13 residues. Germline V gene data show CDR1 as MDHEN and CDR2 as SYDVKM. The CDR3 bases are TGTGCCAGCAGACAGGGAAGCAATTCACCCCTCCACTTT. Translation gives CASRQGSNSPLHF.

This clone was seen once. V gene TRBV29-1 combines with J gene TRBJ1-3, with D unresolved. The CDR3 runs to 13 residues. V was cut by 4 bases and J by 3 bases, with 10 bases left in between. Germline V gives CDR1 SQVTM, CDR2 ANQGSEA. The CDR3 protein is CSVGGGGGNTIYF. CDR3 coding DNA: TGCAGCGTTGGAGGTGGCGGTGGAAACACCATATATTTT.